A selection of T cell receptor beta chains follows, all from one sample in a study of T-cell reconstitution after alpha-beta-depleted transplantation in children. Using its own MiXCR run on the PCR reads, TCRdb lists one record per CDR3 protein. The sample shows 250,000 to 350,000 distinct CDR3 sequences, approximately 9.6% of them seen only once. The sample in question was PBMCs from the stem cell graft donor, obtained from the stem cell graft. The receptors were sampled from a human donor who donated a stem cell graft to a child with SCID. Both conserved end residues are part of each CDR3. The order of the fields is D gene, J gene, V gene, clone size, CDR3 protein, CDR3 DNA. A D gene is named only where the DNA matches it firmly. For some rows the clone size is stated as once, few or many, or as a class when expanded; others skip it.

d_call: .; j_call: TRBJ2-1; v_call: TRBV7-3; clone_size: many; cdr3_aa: CASSLKGVGGEQFF; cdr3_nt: TGTGCCAGCAGCTTAAAAGGGGTGGGAGGTGAGCAGTTCTTC
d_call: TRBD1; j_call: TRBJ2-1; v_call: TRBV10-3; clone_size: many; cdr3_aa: CAIRDSGTGMGEQFF; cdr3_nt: TGTGCCATCAGGGATTCCGGGACAGGGATGGGTGAGCAGTTCTTC
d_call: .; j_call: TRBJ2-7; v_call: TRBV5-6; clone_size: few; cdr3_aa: CASSAGSHEQYF; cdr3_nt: TGTGCCAGCAGCGCAGGGTCCCACGAGCAGTACTTC
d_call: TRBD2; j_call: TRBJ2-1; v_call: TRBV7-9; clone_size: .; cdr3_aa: CASSKTSGGYNEQFF; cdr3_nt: TGTGCCAGCAGCAAAACTAGCGGGGGTTACAATGAGCAGTTCTTC
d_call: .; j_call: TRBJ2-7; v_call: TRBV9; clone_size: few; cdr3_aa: CASSPEGPPYEQYF; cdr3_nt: TGTGCCAGCAGCCCAGAAGGACCCCCCTACGAGCAGTACTTC
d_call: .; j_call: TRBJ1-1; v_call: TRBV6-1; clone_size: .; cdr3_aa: CASSEAGGQAFF; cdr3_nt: TGTGCCAGCAGTGAAGCTGGCGGACAAGCTTTCTTT
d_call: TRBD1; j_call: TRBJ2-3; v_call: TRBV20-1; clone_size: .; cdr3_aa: CSATGTGGNTDTQYF; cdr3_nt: TGCAGTGCTACCGGGACAGGGGGAAACACAGATACGCAGTATTTT
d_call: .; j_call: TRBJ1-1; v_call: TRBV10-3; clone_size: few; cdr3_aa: CAISGAGDWANTEAFF; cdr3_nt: TGTGCCATCAGTGGAGCCGGGGACTGGGCGAACACTGAAGCTTTCTTT
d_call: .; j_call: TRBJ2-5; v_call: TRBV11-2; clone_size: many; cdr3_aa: CASSLSPGPSSETQYF; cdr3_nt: TGTGCCAGCAGCTTAAGTCCGGGACCGTCCTCTGAGACCCAGTACTTC
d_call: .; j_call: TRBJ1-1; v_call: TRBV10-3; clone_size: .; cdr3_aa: CAISESQTTPNTEAFF; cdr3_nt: TGTGCCATCAGTGAGTCGCAGACAACGCCGAACACTGAAGCTTTCTTT
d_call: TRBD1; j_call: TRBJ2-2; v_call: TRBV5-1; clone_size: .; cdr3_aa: CASSGTGYTGELFF; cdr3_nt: TGCGCCAGCTCCGGGACAGGGTACACCGGGGAGCTGTTTTTT
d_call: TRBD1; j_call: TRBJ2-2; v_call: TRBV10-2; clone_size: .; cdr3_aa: CARGQGYTGELFF; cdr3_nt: TGCGCCAGGGGACAGGGATATACCGGGGAGCTGTTTTTT
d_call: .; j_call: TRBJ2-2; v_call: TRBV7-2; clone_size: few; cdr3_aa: CASSLHLTDTGELFF; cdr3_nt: TGTGCCAGCAGCCTGCACCTAACGGATACCGGGGAGCTGTTTTTT
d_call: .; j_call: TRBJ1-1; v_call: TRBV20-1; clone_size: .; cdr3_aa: CSAINSRNTEAFF; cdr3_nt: TGCAGTGCGATAAATTCCAGGAACACTGAAGCTTTCTTT
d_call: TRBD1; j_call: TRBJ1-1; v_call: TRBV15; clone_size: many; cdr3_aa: CATSRVGQGAFF; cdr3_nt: TGTGCCACCAGCAGAGTTGGACAGGGGGCTTTCTTT
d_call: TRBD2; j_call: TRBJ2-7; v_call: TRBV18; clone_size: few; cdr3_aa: CASSPDGRGRPYEQYF; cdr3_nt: TGTGCCAGCTCACCGGACGGGAGGGGCCGGCCCTACGAGCAGTACTTC
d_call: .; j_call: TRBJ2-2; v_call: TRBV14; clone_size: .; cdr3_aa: CASSQWGILDTGELFF; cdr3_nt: TGTGCCAGCAGCCAATGGGGGATTTTGGACACCGGGGAGCTGTTTTTT
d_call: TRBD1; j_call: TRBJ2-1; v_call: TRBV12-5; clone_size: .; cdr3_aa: CASAATGVNNEQFF; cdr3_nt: TGTGCTAGTGCCGCGACAGGGGTGAACAATGAGCAGTTCTTC
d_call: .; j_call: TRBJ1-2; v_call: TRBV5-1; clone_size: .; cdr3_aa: CASSVGQAYGYTF; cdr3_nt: TGCGCCAGCAGCGTAGGTCAAGCATATGGCTACACCTTC
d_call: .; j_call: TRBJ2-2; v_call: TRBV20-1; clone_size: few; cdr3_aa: CSARLDSRANTGELFF; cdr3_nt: TGCAGTGCTAGACTTGACTCCAGGGCTAACACCGGGGAGCTGTTTTTT
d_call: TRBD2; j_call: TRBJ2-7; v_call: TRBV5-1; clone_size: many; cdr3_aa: CASSPGGVGRETYEQYF; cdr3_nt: TGCGCCAGCAGCCCCGGGGGGGTTGGCAGGGAAACGTACGAGCAGTACTTC
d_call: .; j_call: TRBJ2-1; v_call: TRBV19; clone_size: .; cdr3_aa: CASSFLGGSYNEQFF; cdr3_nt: TGTGCCAGTAGTTTTCTTGGGGGATCCTACAATGAGCAGTTCTTC
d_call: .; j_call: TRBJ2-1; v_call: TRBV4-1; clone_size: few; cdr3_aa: CASSPPGMDEQFF; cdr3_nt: TGCGCCAGCAGCCCCCCGGGTATGGATGAGCAGTTCTTC
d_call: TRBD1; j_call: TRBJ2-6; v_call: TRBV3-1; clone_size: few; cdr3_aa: CASSHRTGGAGANVLTF; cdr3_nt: TGTGCCAGCAGCCACAGGACAGGGGGGGCTGGGGCCAACGTCCTGACTTTC
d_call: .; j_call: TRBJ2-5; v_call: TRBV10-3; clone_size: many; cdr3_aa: CAISGNKGRGDETQYF; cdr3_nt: TGTGCCATCAGTGGAAACAAGGGCAGGGGGGACGAGACCCAGTACTTC
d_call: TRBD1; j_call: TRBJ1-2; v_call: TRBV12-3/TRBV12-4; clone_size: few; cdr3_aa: CASTHRGGLQGYTF; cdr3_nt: TGTGCCAGCACCCACAGGGGGGGCCTTCAGGGCTACACCTTC
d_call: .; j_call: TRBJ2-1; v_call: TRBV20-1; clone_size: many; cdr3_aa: CSARDPREEQFF; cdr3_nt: TGCAGTGCTAGAGACCCTCGTGAGGAGCAGTTCTTC
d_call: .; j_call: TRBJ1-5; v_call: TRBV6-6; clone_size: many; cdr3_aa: CASSQNSPQHF; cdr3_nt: TGTGCCAGCAGTCAGAACTCGCCCCAGCATTTT
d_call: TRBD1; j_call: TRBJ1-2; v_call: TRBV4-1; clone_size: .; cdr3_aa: CASSQRGTGDDYGYTF; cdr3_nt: TGCGCCAGCAGCCAAAGGGGGACAGGGGACGACTATGGCTACACCTTC
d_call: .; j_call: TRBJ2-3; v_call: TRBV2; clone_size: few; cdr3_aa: CASSRPRGATDTQYF; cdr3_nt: TGTGCCAGCAGTCGTCCCCGGGGCGCCACAGATACGCAGTATTTT
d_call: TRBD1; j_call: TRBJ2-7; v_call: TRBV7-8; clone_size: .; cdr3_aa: CASSKGTGGREQYF; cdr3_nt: TGTGCCAGCAGCAAAGGGACAGGGGGCCGCGAGCAGTACTTC
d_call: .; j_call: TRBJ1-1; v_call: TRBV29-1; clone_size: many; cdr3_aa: CSVERRGGNTEAFF; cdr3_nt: TGCAGCGTTGAGCGGAGGGGGGGGAACACTGAAGCTTTCTTT
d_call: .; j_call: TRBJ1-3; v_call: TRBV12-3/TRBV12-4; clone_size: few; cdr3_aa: CASSLDGFGNTIYF; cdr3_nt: TGTGCCAGCAGTTTAGACGGTTTCGGAAACACCATATATTTT
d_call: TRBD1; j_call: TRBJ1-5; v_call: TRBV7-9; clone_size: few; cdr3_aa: CASRSDRVNQPQHF; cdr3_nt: TGTGCCAGCAGATCGGACAGGGTCAATCAGCCCCAGCATTTT
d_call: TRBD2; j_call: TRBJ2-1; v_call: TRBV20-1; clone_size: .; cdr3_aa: CSARDLAGASLHEQFF; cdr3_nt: TGCAGTGCTAGAGACCTAGCGGGGGCCTCGCTCCATGAGCAGTTCTTC
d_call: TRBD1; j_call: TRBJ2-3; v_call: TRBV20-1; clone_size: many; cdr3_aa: CSARDPGQGTDTQYF; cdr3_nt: TGCAGTGCTAGAGATCCGGGACAGGGCACAGATACGCAGTATTTT
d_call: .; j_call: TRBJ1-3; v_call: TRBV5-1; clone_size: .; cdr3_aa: CASSLSPAGPTGNTIYF; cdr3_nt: TGCGCCAGCAGCTTGTCCCCCGCCGGGCCTACTGGAAACACCATATATTTT
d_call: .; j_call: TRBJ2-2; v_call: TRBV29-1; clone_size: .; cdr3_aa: CSVARANTGELFF; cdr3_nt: TGCAGCGTTGCCAGGGCGAACACCGGGGAGCTGTTTTTT
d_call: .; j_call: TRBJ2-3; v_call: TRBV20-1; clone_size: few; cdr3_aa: CSATGRPGSTDTQYF; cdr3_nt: TGCAGTGCTACGGGACGCCCGGGTAGCACAGATACGCAGTATTTT
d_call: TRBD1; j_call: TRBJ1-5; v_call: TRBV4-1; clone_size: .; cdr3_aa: CASSQDGGQGGYQPQHF; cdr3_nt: TGCGCCAGCAGCCAAGATGGCGGACAGGGAGGGTATCAGCCCCAGCATTTT
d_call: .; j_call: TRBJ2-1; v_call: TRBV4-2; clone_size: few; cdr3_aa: CASSQIGREAYNEQFF; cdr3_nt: TGTGCCAGCAGTCAGATCGGCAGGGAAGCCTACAATGAGCAGTTCTTC
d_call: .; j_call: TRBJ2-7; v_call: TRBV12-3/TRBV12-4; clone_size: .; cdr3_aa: CASSLAVGGSGYEQYF; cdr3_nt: TGTGCCAGCAGTTTAGCGGTTGGGGGGAGCGGCTACGAGCAGTACTTC
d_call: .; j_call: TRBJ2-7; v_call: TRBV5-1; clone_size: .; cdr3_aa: CASSLVDTTYEQYF; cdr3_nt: TGCGCCAGCAGCTTGGTCGACACCACCTACGAGCAGTACTTC
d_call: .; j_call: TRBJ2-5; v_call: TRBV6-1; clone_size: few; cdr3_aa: CATMGVQGGETQYF; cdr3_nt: TGTGCCACCATGGGCGTGCAGGGAGGCGAGACCCAGTACTTC
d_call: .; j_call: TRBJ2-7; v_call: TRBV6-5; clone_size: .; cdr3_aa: CASSYDGTDYEQYF; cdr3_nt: TGTGCCAGCAGTTACGACGGAACCGACTACGAGCAGTACTTC
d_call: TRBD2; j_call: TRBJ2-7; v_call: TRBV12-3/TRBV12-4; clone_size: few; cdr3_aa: CASSPTGGAHEQYF; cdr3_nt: TGTGCCAGCAGTCCCACGGGGGGTGCCCACGAGCAGTACTTC
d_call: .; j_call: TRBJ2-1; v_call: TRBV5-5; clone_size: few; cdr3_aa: CASSLDREGPYNEQFF; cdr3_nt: TGTGCCAGCAGCTTGGACAGGGAGGGACCCTACAATGAGCAGTTCTTC
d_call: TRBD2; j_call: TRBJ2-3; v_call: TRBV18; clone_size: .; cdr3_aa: CASSPQRERTDTQYF; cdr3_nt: TGTGCCAGCTCACCACAGCGGGAGAGAACAGATACGCAGTATTTT
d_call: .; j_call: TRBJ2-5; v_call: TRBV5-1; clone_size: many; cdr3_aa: CASSLEVTQYF; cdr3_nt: TGCGCCAGCAGCTTGGAAGTGACCCAGTACTTC
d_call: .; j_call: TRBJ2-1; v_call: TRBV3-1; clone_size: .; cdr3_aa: CASSQSSGANEQFF; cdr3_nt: TGTGCCAGCAGCCAGTCTTCCGGGGCGAATGAGCAGTTCTTC
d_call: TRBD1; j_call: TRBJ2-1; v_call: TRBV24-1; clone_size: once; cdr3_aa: CATSDTGTGEQFF; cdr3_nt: TGTGCCACCAGTGATACCGGGACAGGAGAGCAGTTCTTC
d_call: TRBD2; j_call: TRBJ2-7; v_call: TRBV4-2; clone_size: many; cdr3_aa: CASSQGGGGGSYEQYF; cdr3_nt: TGTGCCAGCAGCCAAGGGGGTGGCGGGGGGTCCTACGAGCAGTACTTC
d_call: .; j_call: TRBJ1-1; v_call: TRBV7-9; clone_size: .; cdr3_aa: CASSDNRAWNTEAFF; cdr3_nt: TGTGCCAGCAGCGACAACAGGGCCTGGAACACTGAAGCTTTCTTT
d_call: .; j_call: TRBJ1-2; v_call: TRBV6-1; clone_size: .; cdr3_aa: CASSGGPRGYTF; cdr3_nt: TGTGCCAGCAGTGGGGGTCCCCGGGGCTACACCTTC
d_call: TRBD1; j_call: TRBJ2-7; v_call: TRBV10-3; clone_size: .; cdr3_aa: CAISGGTGSSYEQYF; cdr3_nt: TGTGCCATCAGCGGGGGGACAGGGAGCTCCTACGAGCAGTACTTC